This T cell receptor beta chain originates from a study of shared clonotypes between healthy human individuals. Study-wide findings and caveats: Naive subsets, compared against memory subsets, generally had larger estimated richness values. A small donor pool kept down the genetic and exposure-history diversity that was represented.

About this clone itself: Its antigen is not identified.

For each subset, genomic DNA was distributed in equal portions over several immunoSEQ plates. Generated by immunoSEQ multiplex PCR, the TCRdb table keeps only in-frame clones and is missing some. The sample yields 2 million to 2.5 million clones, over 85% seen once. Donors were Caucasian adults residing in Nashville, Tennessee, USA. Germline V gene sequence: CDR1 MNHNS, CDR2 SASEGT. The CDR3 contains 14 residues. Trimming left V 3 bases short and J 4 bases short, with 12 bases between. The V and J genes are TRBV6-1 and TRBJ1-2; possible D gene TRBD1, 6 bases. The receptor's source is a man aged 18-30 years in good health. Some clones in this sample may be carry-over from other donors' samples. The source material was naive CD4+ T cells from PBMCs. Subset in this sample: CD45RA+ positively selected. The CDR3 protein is CASSEGGLFYGYTF. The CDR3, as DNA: TGTGCCAGCAGTGAGGGGGGGCTCTTCTATGGCTACACCTTC.